These T cell receptor beta chains were read from a single sample in a study of OX40 agonist ivuxolimab in advanced cancers. Clones were read by immunoSEQ multiplex PCR, and TCRdb kept only the in-frame ones, dropping some. This table has about 79,000 clones, around 92% appearing once. The sequences come from CD4+ or CD8+ T cells sorted from blood, collected in a trial of the OX40 agonist ivuxolimab. All receptors derive from an adult with an advanced solid tumor such as melanoma, head and neck, liver or kidney cancer. Both conserved end residues are trimmed from each CDR3. Each record gives: clone size, V gene, J gene, CDR3 protein. Clone size is given for some rows only: seen once, a few or many times, or a class if the clone is expanded.

>NA|TRBV2|TRBJ2-5
ASSEGTLGQETQY
>NA|TRBV29-1|TRBJ1-2
SVGKQPANYGYT
>NA|TRBV19|TRBJ1-5
ASTISGSNQPQH
>once|TRBV5-1|TRBJ1-5
ASSFEGSNQPQH
>once|TRBV7-9|TRBJ2-7
ASSPLASSSYEQY
>NA|TRBV7-2|TRBJ2-3
ASSLYPSGRVGTQY
>NA|TRBV28|TRBJ2-1
ASSINPSGRYNEQF
>NA|TRBV5-1|TRBJ1-1
ASSSPPEADEAF
>once|TRBV7-2|TRBJ1-6
ASSTWTGKNSPLH
>NA|TRBV4-1|TRBJ1-2
ASSRLGTGVNYGYT
>NA|TRBV2|TRBJ1-5
ASSEWGQKSNQPQH
>NA|TRBV28|TRBJ1-5
ASGQGNQPQH
>NA|TRBV5-4|TRBJ1-2
ASGGTYDYT
>NA|TRBV14|TRBJ1-1
ASSQDQNSKNTEAF
>NA|TRBV5-1|TRBJ2-1
ASSPKSSANEQF
>NA|TRBV9|TRBJ2-3
ASSVGLAATLGTQY
>NA|TRBV11-1|TRBJ1-1
ASSLEYPGGEAF
>NA|TRBV21-1|TRBJ2-3
ASSIRTEDTQY
>NA|TRBV19|TRBJ1-3
ASSILRQSPDRGHSGNTIY
>NA|TRBV6-4|TRBJ2-1
ASSRAGGSPSSYNEQF
>NA|TRBV5-6|TRBJ2-5
ASSPQFQETQY
>once|TRBV2|TRBJ1-4
ASSPYRVIEKLF
>NA|TRBV18|TRBJ2-3
ASSTRINRVTDTQY
>NA|TRBV5-1|TRBJ2-7
ASSSTGGVSYEQY
>NA|TRBV9|TRBJ2-3
ASSGPQGNTQY
>NA|TRBV6-5|TRBJ2-5
ASSYKGEEGTQY
>NA|TRBV11-3|TRBJ2-7
ASSSTGSYEQY
>NA|TRBV6-1|TRBJ2-7
ASSEASAVSYEQY
>NA|TRBV7-9|TRBJ2-3
ASERASGRPSTDTQY
>NA|TRBV7-8|TRBJ2-7
ASSSPGEQY
>NA|TRBV18|TRBJ2-7
ASSPPLQGTYEQY
>NA|TRBV21-1|TRBJ1-4
ASSKAGKAGEKLF